This T cell receptor (beta chain) was recovered during a study of OX40 agonist ivuxolimab in advanced cancers. Study-wide context: A history of anti-PD-1, anti-PD-L1 or anti-CTLA-4 therapy was acceptable, and 40% had some.

The data were produced by immunoSEQ multiplex PCR, yet TCRdb's version contains in-frame clones alone and is incomplete. This sample yields about 53,000 clones, of which approximately 84% are seen a single time; about 4.5% belongs to the top ten. The TCR was taken from an adult with an advanced solid tumor such as melanoma, head and neck, liver or kidney cancer. The sample in question was CD4+ or CD8+ T cells sorted from blood, obtained in a trial of the OX40 agonist ivuxolimab.

CDR3 bases: TGTGCCAGGGGCGTGCAGGGACCCTACGAGCAGTACTTC. It translates to CARGVQGPYEQYF. V gene TRBV6-4 combines with J gene TRBJ2-7, with D perhaps being TRBD1 or TRBD2 (5 bases each). Germline assignment: CDR1 MRHNA and CDR2 SNTAGT. The ends were cut back, 9 bases at V and 2 bases at J, with 14 bases in the middle. The CDR3 spans 13 residues.